A single sample gave rise to the 3 T cell receptor beta chains below, sequenced in a study of blood T cell repertoires in COVID-19. The repertoire was sequenced with immunoSEQ multiplex PCR; TCRdb's copy has only in-frame clones and lacks some. The data contain 250,000 to 300,000 clones, around 90% of them singletons. Source material: PBMCs or T cells enriched from blood (not recorded which). The receptors were gathered from a woman aged 25 to 39 who had recovered from COVID-19.

Points on this clone: This CDR3 is also generated by other DNA sequences in the sample. CDR3 loop: CASSVGGGGTDTQYF. CDR3 DNA sequence: TGTGCCAGCAGCGTAGGAGGGGGAGGCACAGATACGCAGTATTTT. The chain combines TRBV9 with TRBJ2-3; a weak D match, TRBD1 (6 bases). The germline V and J ends were trimmed by 0 bases and 1 base, with 9 bases remaining between them. Germline V gene lookup returns CDR1 SGDLS and CDR2 YYNGEE. The CDR3 has 15 amino acids.

This rearrangement joins TRBV6-5 to TRBJ1-2; 9 bases map to TRBD1. The CDR3 is 14 residues long. CDR1 is MNHEY, CDR2 SVGAGI, per germline. Germline trimming cut 6 bases from V and 4 bases from J; bases unmatched to any gene: 6. The CDR3 DNA reads TGTGCCAGCAGCCCCGGGACAGGGCTCTATGGCTACACCTTC. The encoded protein is CASSPGTGLYGYTF.

A word on this clone: The conserved phenylalanine or tryptophan is not found at the CDR3 terminus, so this likely reflects a read error. Because the CDR3's place on the DNA is in doubt, the DNA is left out and the CDR3 is given as listed by TCRdb. The chain combines TRBV7-9 with TRBJ1-1. Including both end residues, the CDR3 is 12 amino acids long. Germline V gene data show CDR1 as SEHNR and CDR2 as FQNEAQ (reference sequence). The CDR3 here is CASSLARESLQT.